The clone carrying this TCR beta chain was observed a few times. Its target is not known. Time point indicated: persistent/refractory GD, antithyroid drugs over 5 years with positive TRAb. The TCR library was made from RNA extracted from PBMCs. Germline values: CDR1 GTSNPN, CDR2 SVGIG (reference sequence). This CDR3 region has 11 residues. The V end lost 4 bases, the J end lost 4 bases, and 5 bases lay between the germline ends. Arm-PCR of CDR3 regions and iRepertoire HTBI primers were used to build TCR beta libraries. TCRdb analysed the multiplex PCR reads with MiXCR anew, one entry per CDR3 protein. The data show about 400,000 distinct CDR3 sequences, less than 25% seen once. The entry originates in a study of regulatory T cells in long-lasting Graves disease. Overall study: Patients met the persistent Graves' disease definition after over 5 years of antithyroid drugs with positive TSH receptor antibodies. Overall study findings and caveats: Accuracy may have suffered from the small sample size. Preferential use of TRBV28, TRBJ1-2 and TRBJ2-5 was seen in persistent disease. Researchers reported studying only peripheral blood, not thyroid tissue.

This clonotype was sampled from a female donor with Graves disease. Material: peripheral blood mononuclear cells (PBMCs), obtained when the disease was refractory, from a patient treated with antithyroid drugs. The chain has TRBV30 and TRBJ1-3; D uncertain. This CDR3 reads CAWNLGNTIYF. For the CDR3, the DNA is TGTGCCTGGAACCTGGGAAACACCATATATTTT.